The 8 T cell receptor beta chains below come from one sample, sequenced in a study of radiotherapy plus CTLA-4 blockade in lung cancer. Sequencing was performed with immunoSEQ multiplex PCR; in TCRdb, only in-frame clones are kept and a portion is missing. Of approximately 98,000 clones listed, around 86% are singletons. Sequencing was performed on peripheral blood, taken from a patient treated with radiotherapy plus ipilimumab. These receptors were obtained from a human donor with non-small cell lung cancer who had a partial response to radiotherapy plus ipilimumab.

This clone was seen a few times. This chain uses TRBV14 with TRBJ2-7, with 8 bases that match TRBD1. In germline, CDR1 is SGHDN, CDR2 FVKESK. CDR3 length equals 15 residues. Losses at the gene ends were 1 base for V and 2 bases for J; bases not matched to a gene: 4. The CDR3 here is CASSQGQGFAYEQYF. CDR3 sequence (DNA): TGTGCCAGCAGCCAAGGACAGGGGTTTGCCTACGAGCAGTACTTC. The variable domain in full, with the rest retrieved from reference TRBV14 and TRBJ2-7, is EAGVTQFPSHSVIEKGQTVTLRCDPISGHDNLYWYRRVMGKEIKFLLHFVKESKQDESGMPNNRFLAERTGGTYSTLKVQPAELEDSGVYFCASSQGQGFAYEQYFGPGTRLTVT.

The V call is TRBV4-1, the J call TRBJ1-5, with 7 bases that match TRBD1. After removal of 0 bases from V and 3 bases from J, the junction contained 11 bases not matched to a gene. The CDR3 totals 18 residues. Germline values: CDR1 MGHRA, CDR2 YSYEKL. The CDR3 loop is CASSQDPQQGIPNQPQHF. The CDR3 DNA follows: TGCGCCAGCAGCCAAGATCCCCAACAGGGGATACCCAATCAGCCCCAGCATTTT.

The chain joins TRBV21-1 to TRBJ1-2; the table's D call TRBD1 went unverified against the DNA. TRBV21-1 is recorded as a pseudogene. The CDR3 has 17 residues. CDR3 sequence (DNA): TGTGCCAGCAGCAAAGGAGGTTACAGGGTCCTTAACTATGGCTACACCTTC. It codes for CASSKGGYRVLNYGYTF.

The CDR3 spells CASSQADRVNEQFF. CDR3 coding DNA: TGTGCCAGCAGCCAAGCTGACAGGGTGAATGAGCAGTTCTTC. V and J are TRBV4-2 and TRBJ2-1; TRBD1 matches 7 bases. The CDR3 contains 14 residues. Per germline, CDR1 LGHNA and CDR2 YNFKEQ. Losses at the gene ends were 1 base for V and 7 bases for J; bases not matched to a gene: 4.

The chain employs TRBV27 and TRBJ2-1; 10 bases are shared with TRBD2. CDR3 length equals 17 residues. Germline-derived CDR1 and CDR2 are MNHEY and SMNVEV (reference sequence). J was trimmed by 4 bases and V by 3 bases; bases with no gene match: 9. DNA for the CDR3: TGTGCCAGCAGTTTTAGGACTAGCGGAGCTCAATACAATGAGCAGTTCTTC. This encodes CASSFRTSGAQYNEQFF.

This rearrangement joins TRBV6-5 to TRBJ1-5, with D possibly being TRBD1 (5 bases). CDR3 length: 14 amino acids. Germline V gene sequence: CDR1 MNHEY, CDR2 SVGAGI. V shed 4 bases and J shed 7 bases, with 14 bases lying between them. CDR3 residues: CASSLVGGGQPQHF. CDR3 DNA: TGTGCCAGCAGTTTGGTCGGGGGTGGACAGCCCCAGCATTTT.

V gene TRBV27 combines with J gene TRBJ2-1; 9 nucleotides agree with TRBD2. Germline V lookup: CDR1 MNHEY, CDR2 SMNVEV (reference sequence). With 5 bases clipped from V and 5 bases from J, the junction kept 4 bases outside the gene matches. The CDR3 extends over 14 amino acids. The CDR3 here is CASSLAGGDNEQFF. CDR3 nucleotides: TGTGCCAGCAGTCTGGCGGGAGGGGACAATGAGCAGTTCTTC.

In this sample, this clone turned up once. V gene TRBV7-8 combines with J gene TRBJ2-4; TRBD2 agrees at 14 bases. The CDR3 covers 20 residues. Per the germline V gene, CDR1 is SGHVS and CDR2 is FQNEAQ. Trimming cost V 3 bases and J 0 bases; bases outside gene matches: 10. CDR3 amino acids: CASSLGLAGVPSIAKNIQYF. The DNA of the CDR3 is TGTGCCAGCAGCTTGGGACTAGCGGGAGTGCCCAGCATAGCCAAAAACATTCAGTACTTC.